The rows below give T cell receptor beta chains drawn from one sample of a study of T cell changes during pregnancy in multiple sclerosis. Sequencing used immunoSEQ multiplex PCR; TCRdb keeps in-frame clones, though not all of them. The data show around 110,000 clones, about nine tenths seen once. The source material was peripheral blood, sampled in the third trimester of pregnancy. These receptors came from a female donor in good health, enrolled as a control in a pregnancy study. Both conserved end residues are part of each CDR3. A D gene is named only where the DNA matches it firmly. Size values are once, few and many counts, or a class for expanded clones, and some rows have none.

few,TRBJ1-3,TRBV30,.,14,CAWSVEGSGNTIYF,TGTGCCTGGAGTGTAGAGGGATCTGGAAACACCATATATTTT
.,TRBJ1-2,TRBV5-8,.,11,CASSLIYGYTF,TGTGCCAGCAGTTTAATCTATGGCTACACCTTC
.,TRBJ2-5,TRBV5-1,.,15,CASSLVGALRETQYF,TGCGCCAGCAGCTTGGTGGGGGCGCTTCGTGAGACCCAGTACTTC
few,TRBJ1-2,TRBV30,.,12,CAWSLGSYGYTF,TGTGCCTGGAGTCTCGGTTCCTATGGCTACACCTTC
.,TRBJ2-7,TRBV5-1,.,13,CASRGGGSYEQYF,TGCGCCAGCAGAGGGGGTGGATCCTACGAGCAGTACTTC
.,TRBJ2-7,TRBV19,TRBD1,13,CASSRQGDYEQYF,TGTGCCAGTAGTAGACAGGGGGACTACGAGCAGTACTTC
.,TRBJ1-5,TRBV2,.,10,CASGGEPQHF,TGTGCCAGCGGCGGGGAGCCCCAGCATTTT
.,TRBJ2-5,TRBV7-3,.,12,CASSQGGETQYF,TGTGCCAGCAGCCAGGGTGGGGAGACCCAGTACTTC
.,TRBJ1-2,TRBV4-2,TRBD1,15,CASSQDQAGGDGYTF,TGTGCCAGCAGCCAAGATCAGGCAGGGGGAGATGGCTACACCTTC
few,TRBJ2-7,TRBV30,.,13,CAGKDPGTYEQYF,TGTGCCGGAAAAGACCCCGGGACCTACGAGCAGTACTTC
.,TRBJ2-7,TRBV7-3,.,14,CASSQGRSLGEQYF,TGTGCCAGCAGCCAGGGTCGTTCTTTGGGTGAGCAGTACTTC
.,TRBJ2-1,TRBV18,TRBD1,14,CAGHYGQGDNEQFF,TGTGCCGGACATTACGGACAGGGTGACAATGAGCAGTTCTTC
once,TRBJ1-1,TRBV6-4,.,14,CASSDRGATGEAFF,TGTGCCAGCAGTGACAGGGGCGCTACAGGTGAAGCTTTCTTT
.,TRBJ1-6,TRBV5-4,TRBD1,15,CASSFNRGPMSPLHF,TGTGCCAGCAGCTTTAACAGGGGCCCTATGAGTCCCCTCCACTTT
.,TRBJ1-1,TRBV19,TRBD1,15,CASTRTGGDNTEAFF,TGTGCCAGTACCAGGACAGGGGGCGATAACACTGAAGCTTTCTTT
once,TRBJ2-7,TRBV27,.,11,CASSTGGEQYF,TGTGCCAGCAGTACCGGGGGCGAGCAGTACTTC
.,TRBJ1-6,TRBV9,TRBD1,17,CASSVALGTVEGSPLHF,TGTGCCAGCAGCGTAGCTCTCGGGACAGTCGAAGGTTCACCCCTCCACTTT
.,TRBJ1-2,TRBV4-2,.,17,CASSQDPQERVGSRYTF,TGTGCCAGCAGCCAAGATCCACAAGAGAGGGTTGGTTCCCGCTACACCTTC
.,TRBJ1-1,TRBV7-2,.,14,CASSPRQKNTEAFF,TGTGCCAGCAGCCCCCGACAGAAGAACACTGAAGCTTTCTTT
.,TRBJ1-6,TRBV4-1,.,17,CASSQSSLRGNNSPLHF,TGCGCCAGCAGCCAATCCAGCCTCCGGGGGAATAATTCACCCCTCCACTTT
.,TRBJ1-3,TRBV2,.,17,CASRDVAGDHTGNTIYF,TGTGCCAGCAGGGACGTCGCGGGAGATCATACGGGAAACACCATATATTTT
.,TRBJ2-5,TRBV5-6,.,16,CASSGVGVSSRETQYF,TGTGCCAGCAGCGGGGTAGGGGTCAGCAGTAGAGAGACCCAGTACTTC
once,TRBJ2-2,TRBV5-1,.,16,CASSLEQGPGTGELFF,TGCGCCAGCAGCTTGGAACAGGGACCGGGGACCGGGGAGCTGTTTTTT
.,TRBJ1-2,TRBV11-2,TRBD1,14,CASSPRGTVYGYTF,TGTGCCAGCAGCCCAAGGGGGACAGTCTATGGCTACACCTTC
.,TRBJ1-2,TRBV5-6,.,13,CASSPLSGYGYTF,TGTGCCAGCAGCCCCTTATCGGGCTATGGCTACACCTTC
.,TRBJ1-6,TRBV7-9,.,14,CASSSTGYNSPLHF,TGTGCCAGCAGCTCAACAGGGTACAATTCACCCCTCCACTTT
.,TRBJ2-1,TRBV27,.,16,CASSLSGGASVNEQFF,TGTGCCAGCAGTTTATCGGGGGGGGCCTCAGTAAATGAGCAGTTCTTC
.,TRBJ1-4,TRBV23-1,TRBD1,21,CASSQQGQGGHRVATNEKLFF,TGCGCCAGCAGTCAACAAGGACAGGGGGGTCACAGGGTTGCAACTAATGAAAAACTGTTTTTT
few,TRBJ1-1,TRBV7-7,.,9,CVCGAEAFF,TGTGTTTGTGGGGCGGAAGCTTTCTTT
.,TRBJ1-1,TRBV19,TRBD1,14,CASSNWDSNTEAFF,TGTGCCAGTAGTAACTGGGACAGTAACACTGAAGCTTTCTTT
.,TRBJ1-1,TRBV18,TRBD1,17,CASSRTGGIAMNTEAFF,TGTGCCAGCTCACGAACAGGGGGAATAGCAATGAACACTGAAGCTTTCTTT
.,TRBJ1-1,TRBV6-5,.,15,CASSPRTEGGTEAFF,TGTGCCAGCAGTCCCCGGACGGAGGGAGGGACTGAAGCTTTCTTT
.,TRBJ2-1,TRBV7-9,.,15,CASSRDSGWYNEQFF,TGTGCCAGCAGCCGGGACTCTGGCTGGTACAATGAGCAGTTCTTC
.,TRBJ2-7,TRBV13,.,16,CASSLLRGKSSYEQYF,TGTGCCAGCAGCTTATTAAGAGGAAAGAGCTCCTACGAGCAGTACTTC
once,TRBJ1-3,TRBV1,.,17,CTSSPTSGECSGNTIYF,TGCACCAGCAGCCCTACGTCGGGGGAATGCTCTGGAAACACCATATATTTT
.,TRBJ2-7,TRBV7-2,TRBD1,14,CASSPTGGLYEQYF,TGTGCCAGCAGCCCTACAGGGGGTCTCTACGAGCAGTACTTC
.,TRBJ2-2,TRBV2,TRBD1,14,CASNLDRAGGELFF,TGTGCCAGCAACCTGGACAGGGCGGGCGGGGAGCTGTTTTTT
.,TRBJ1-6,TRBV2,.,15,CASSEAPQANSPLHF,TGTGCCAGCAGTGAAGCGCCGCAGGCAAATTCACCCCTCCACTTT
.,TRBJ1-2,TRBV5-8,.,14,CASSSTASDYGYTF,TGTGCCAGCAGCTCGACAGCGAGTGACTATGGCTACACCTTC
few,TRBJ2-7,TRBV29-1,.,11,CSAKQGYEQYF,TGCAGCGCAAAACAGGGCTACGAGCAGTACTTC
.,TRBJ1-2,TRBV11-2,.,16,CASSLAGGGVIHGYTF,TGTGCCAGCAGCTTAGCGGGCGGGGGGGTTATACATGGCTACACCTTC
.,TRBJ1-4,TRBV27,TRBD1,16,CASSSLGQVESEKLFF,TGTGCCAGCAGTTCCCTCGGACAGGTCGAAAGTGAAAAACTGTTTTTT
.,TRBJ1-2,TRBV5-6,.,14,CASSLAGWNYGYTF,TGTGCCAGCAGCTTGGCGGGGTGGAACTATGGCTACACCTTC
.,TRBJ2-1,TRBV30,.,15,CAWSVGLASSLEQFF,TGTGCCTGGAGTGTAGGCCTAGCCTCCTCCCTTGAGCAGTTCTTC
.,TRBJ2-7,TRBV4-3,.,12,CAKLPSDYEQYF,TGCGCCAAGCTCCCTAGTGACTACGAGCAGTACTTC
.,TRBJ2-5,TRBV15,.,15,CATSRDGSTSETQYF,TGTGCCACCAGCAGAGATGGGAGTACCAGTGAGACCCAGTACTTC